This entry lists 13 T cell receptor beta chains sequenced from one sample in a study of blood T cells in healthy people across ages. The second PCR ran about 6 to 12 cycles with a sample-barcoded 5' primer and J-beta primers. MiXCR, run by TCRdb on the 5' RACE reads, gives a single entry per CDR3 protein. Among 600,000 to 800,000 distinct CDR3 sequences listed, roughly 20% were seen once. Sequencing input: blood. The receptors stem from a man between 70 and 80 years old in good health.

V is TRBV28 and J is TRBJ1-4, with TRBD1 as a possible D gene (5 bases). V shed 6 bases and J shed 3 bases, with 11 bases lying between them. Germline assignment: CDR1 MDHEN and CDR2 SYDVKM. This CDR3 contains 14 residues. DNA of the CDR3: TGTGCCAGCAGCATGCCGGGGGCTAATGAAAAACTGTTTTTT. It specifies CASSMPGANEKLFF.

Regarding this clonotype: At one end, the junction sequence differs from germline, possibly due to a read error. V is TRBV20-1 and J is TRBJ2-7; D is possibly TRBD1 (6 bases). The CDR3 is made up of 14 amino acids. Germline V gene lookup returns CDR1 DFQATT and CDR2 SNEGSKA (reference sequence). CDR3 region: CSAPQGSLPYEQHF. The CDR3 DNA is TGCAGTGCTCCCCAGGGGAGCCTCCCCTACGAGCAGCACTTC.

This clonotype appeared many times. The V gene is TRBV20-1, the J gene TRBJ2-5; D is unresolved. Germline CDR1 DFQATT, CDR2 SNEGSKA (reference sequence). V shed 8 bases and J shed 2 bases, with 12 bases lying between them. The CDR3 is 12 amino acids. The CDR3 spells CSTDAAQETQYF. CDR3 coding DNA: TGCAGTACGGACGCCGCGCAAGAGACCCAGTACTTC.

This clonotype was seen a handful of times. CDR3 nucleotide sequence: TGTGCCGTTGGGGACTTCCACAATGAGCAGTTCTTC. Protein: CAVGDFHNEQFF. The chain combines TRBV3-1 with TRBJ2-1, with a tentative D call TRBD2 (6 bases). From germline, CDR1 is LGHDT and CDR2 YNNKEL (reference sequence). The CDR3 length is 12 residues. V was trimmed by 11 bases and J by 5 bases, leaving 13 bases between them.

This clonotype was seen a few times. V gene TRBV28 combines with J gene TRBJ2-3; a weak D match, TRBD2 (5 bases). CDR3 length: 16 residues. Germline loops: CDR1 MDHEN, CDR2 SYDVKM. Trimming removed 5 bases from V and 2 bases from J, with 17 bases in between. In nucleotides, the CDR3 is TGTGCCAGCAGTCCCCCGGGGTGGTGGGTCACAGATACGCAGTATTTT. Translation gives CASSPPGWWVTDTQYF.

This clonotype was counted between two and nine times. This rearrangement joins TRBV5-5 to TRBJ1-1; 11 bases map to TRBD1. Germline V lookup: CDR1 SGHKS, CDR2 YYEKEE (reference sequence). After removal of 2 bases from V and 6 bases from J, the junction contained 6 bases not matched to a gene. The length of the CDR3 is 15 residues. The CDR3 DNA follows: TGTGCCAGCAGCTTAAACTGGGACAGGGGGGCTGAAGCTTTCTTT. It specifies CASSLNWDRGAEAFF.

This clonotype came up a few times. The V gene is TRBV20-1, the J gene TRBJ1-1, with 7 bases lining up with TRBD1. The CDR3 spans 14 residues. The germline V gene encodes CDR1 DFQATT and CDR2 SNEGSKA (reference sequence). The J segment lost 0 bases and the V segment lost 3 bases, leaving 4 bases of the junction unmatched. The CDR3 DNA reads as TGCAGTGCTAGGGGACAGTTGATGAACACTGAAGCTTTCTTT. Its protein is CSARGQLMNTEAFF.

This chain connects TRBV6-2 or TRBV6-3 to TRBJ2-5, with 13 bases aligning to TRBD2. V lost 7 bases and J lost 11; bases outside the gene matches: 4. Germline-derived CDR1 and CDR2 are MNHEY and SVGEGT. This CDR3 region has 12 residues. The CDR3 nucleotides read TGTGCCAGCAAACGGACTAGCGGGAGTCAGTACTTC. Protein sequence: CASKRTSGSQYF.

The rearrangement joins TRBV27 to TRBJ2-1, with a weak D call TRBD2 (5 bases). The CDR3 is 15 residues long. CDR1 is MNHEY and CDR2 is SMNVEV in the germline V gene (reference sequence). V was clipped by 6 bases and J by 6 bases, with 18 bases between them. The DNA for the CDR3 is TGTGCCAGCAGCCACACGATTCTAGCATCCAATGAGCAGTTCTTC. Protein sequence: CASSHTILASNEQFF.

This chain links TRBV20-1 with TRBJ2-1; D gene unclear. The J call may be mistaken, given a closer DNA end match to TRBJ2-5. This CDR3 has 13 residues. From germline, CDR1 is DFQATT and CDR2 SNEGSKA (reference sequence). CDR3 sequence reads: CSASDIRGETQYF. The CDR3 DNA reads TGCAGTGCTAGCGACATCCGTGGGGAGACCCAGTACTTC.

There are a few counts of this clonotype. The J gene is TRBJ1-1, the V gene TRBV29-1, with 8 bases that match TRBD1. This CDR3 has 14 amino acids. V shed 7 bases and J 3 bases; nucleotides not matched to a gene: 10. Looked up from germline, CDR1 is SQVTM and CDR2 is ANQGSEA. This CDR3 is CSGYRGGRDTEAFF. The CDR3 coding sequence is TGCAGCGGTTACAGGGGGGGTCGGGACACTGAAGCTTTCTTT.

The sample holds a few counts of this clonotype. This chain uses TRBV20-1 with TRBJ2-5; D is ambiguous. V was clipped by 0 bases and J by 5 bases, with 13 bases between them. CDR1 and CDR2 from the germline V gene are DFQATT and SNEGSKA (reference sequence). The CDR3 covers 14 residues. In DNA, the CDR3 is TGCAGTGCTAGAGATCGTAAGGGCCGGGAGACCCAGTACTTC. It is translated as CSARDRKGRETQYF.

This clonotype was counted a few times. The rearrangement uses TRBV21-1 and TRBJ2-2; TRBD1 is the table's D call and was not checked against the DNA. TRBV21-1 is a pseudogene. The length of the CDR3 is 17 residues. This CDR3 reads CASSKVLPEGDTGELFF. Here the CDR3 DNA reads TGTGCCAGCAGCAAAGTTCTCCCGGAGGGGGACACCGGGGAGCTGTTTTTT.